This TCR beta chain came from a study of T cell responses to AZD1222 COVID-19 vaccine. Whole-study results and caveats: Unmutated variant regions are reportedly the target of nearly half of TCRs that are spike-specific.

The data were produced by immunoSEQ multiplex PCR, yet TCRdb's version contains in-frame clones alone and is incomplete. There are about 140,000 clones in the sample; 80% to 95% occur only once, and about 3% lies in the top ten. With respect to this clone: Antigen specificity is unknown.

This CDR3 spans 14 amino acids. V was clipped by 3 bases and J by 7 bases, with 14 bases between them. The germline V gene encodes CDR1 KGHDR and CDR2 SFDVKD. The chain recombines TRBV24-1 with TRBJ1-2; possibly TRBD1 for D (5 bases). This material consisted of peripheral blood, taken on day 0 of AZD1222 vaccination. The clonotype comes from an adult in good health. CDR3 DNA sequence: TGTGCCACCAGTGATCTCGGGACGAGCCGTGGCTACACCTTC. The encoded protein is CATSDLGTSRGYTF.